The T cell receptor beta chain described here comes from a study of PD-1 blockade in classical Hodgkin lymphoma. Study-wide points: In newly diagnosed patients, baseline TCR diversity was reportedly below that of healthy donors. What caused the repertoire differences, perhaps disease activity or prior therapy, remains undefined.

The assay was immunoSEQ multiplex PCR, and TCRdb's table has in-frame clones only and misses some. The sample includes roughly 5,000 clones, approximately 87% of them seen just once. V shed 2 bases and J 2 bases; nucleotides not matched to a gene: 7. Germline CDR1 LGHNT, CDR2 FRNRAP. The CDR3 covers 16 residues. Regarding time point: newly diagnosed, previously untreated cHL patient sample. The authors enriched CD8+ T cells from thawed PBMCs via magnetic negative selection. For this clone: Its antigen is unidentified.

This clonotype originated in a human donor with classical Hodgkin lymphoma. The V call is TRBV12-5, the J call TRBJ2-3; 7 nucleotides agree with TRBD1. The material sequenced was CD8+ T cells from blood. The CDR3 DNA is TGTGCTAGTGGTTTGTCGACGGGACAGTCCACAGATACGCAGTATTTT. It translates to CASGLSTGQSTDTQYF.